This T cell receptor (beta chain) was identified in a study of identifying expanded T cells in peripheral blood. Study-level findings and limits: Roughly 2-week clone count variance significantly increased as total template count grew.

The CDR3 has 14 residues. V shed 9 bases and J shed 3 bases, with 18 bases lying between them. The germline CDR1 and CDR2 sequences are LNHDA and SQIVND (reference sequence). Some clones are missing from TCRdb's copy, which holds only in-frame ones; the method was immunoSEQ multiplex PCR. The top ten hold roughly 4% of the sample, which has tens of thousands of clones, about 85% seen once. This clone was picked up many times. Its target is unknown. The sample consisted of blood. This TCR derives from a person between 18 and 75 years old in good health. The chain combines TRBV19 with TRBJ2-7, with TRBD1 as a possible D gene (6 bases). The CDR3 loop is CASSSRGQSYEQYF. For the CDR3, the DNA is TGTGCCAGCTCGTCCCGTGGACAGAGCTACGAGCAGTACTTC.